The next 19 T cell receptor beta chains were all read from a single sample in a study of cytomegalovirus exposure and HLA in healthy donors. The PCR employed 60 Vbeta primers together with 13 Jbeta primers. Profiling relied on immunoSEQ multiplex PCR, and the TCRdb table lists in-frame clones only, not all of them. This sample has about 200,000 clones, with around 86% found just once. Material for sequencing was PBMCs. The receptors stem from a woman in her 40s in good health and CMV-seronegative.

The chain couples TRBV2 to TRBJ2-7, with a weak D call TRBD1 (5 bases). Trimming shortened V by 5 bases and J by 4 bases, and 9 bases separated the two germline ends. There are 12 residues in the CDR3. The germline CDR1 and CDR2 sequences are SNHLY and FYNNEI. In DNA form, the CDR3 reads TGTGCCAGCAGTAATCAGGGTTACGAGCAGTACTTC. This codes for CASSNQGYEQYF.

The rearrangement links TRBV28 to TRBJ2-1; D may be TRBD1 (6 bases). This CDR3 has 15 amino acids. The V end lost 5 bases, the J end lost 5 bases, and 16 bases lay between the germline ends. Germline CDR1 MDHEN, CDR2 SYDVKM. The CDR3 DNA follows: TGTGCCAGCAGTAGAAACGACAGGAGCAACAATGAGCAGTTCTTC. This gives the protein CASSRNDRSNNEQFF. The full variable domain, its missing parts supplied by reference TRBV28 and TRBJ2-1, is DVKVTQSSRYLVKRTGEKVFLECVQDMDHENMFWYRQDPGLGLRLIYFSYDVKMKEKGDIPEGYSVSREKKERFSLILESASTNQTSMYLCASSRNDRSNNEQFFGPGTRLTVL.

The chain couples TRBV6-5 to TRBJ1-4; no clear D. The V end lost 5 bases, the J end lost 7 bases, and 11 bases lay between the germline ends. Germline CDR1 and CDR2: MNHEY and SVGAGI. CDR3 length equals 13 residues. CDR3 sequence: CASSEVRSEKLFF. The DNA of the CDR3 is TGTGCCAGCAGTGAAGTAAGGAGTGAAAAACTGTTTTTT.

The rearrangement joins TRBV7-3 to TRBJ2-3; TRBD2 matches 16 bases. After removal of 3 bases from V and 2 bases from J, the junction contained 5 bases not matched to a gene. The CDR3 is 18 amino acids. Germline V gene lookup returns CDR1 SGHTA and CDR2 FQGTGA. This CDR3 reads CASSLGLAGGSYTDTQYF. In DNA, the CDR3 is TGTGCCAGCAGCTTGGGACTAGCGGGAGGGTCTTACACAGATACGCAGTATTTT.

J is TRBJ2-2 and V is TRBV18; TRBD1 agrees at 10 bases. V lost 3 bases and J lost 4; bases outside the gene matches: 5. Germline-derived CDR1 and CDR2 are KGHSH and LQKENI. The CDR3 is 16 residues long. This CDR3 is CASSPRDRGLTGELFF. The CDR3 region has the DNA TGTGCCAGCTCACCCAGGGACAGGGGCCTCACCGGGGAGCTGTTTTTT.

The V call is TRBV7-9, the J call TRBJ1-3; 8 nucleotides line up with TRBD1. Germline CDR1 SEHNR, CDR2 FQNEAQ (reference sequence). This CDR3 contains 16 residues. V gave up 6 bases and J gave up 0 bases; unmatched junction bases: 7. CDR3 residues: CASRGQGRISGNTIYF. The CDR3 DNA reads as TGTGCCAGCAGAGGACAGGGCCGCATCTCTGGAAACACCATATATTTT.

The chain recombines TRBV5-1 with TRBJ2-1, with a tentative D call TRBD2 (5 bases). Germline loops: CDR1 SGHRS, CDR2 YFSETQ. The V end lost 3 bases, the J end lost 0 bases, and 13 bases lay between the germline ends. The CDR3 runs 16 residues. The CDR3: CASSSLPSGSYNEQFF. The CDR3 DNA follows: TGCGCCAGCAGCTCCCTTCCGAGCGGCTCCTACAATGAGCAGTTCTTC. The full variable domain, with the rest looked up from reference TRBV5-1 and TRBJ2-1, is KAGVTQTPRYLIKTRGQQVTLSCSPISGHRSVSWYQQTPGQGLQFLFEYFSETQRNKGNFPGRFSGRQFSNSRSEMNVSTLELGDSALYLCASSSLPSGSYNEQFFGPGTRLTVL.

The chain has TRBV6-4 and TRBJ1-5; maybe TRBD1 (5 bases). V lost 0 bases to trimming and J lost 7 bases, with 25 bases between them. This CDR3 has 19 amino acids. Germline CDR1 and CDR2: MRHNA and SNTAGT. The CDR3 nucleotides are TGTGCCAGCAGTGACTCTACAAACCGAAAACAGGTTTTGCACCAGCCCCAGCATTTT. It is translated as CASSDSTNRKQVLHQPQHF.

The J gene is TRBJ2-7, the V gene TRBV29-1; TRBD1 matches 7 bases. Per the germline V gene, CDR1 is SQVTM and CDR2 is ANQGSEA. J gave up 6 bases and V 5 bases, and 16 bases lay outside the gene matches. This CDR3 has 15 residues. CDR3 loop: CSVKGTVGLGLEQYF. The CDR3 coding sequence is TGCAGCGTTAAAGGGACAGTCGGGCTTGGACTCGAGCAGTACTTC.

A single count supports this clone. The chain combines TRBV10-2 with TRBJ2-3, with TRBD2 identical over 8 bases. In germline, CDR1 is WSHSY, CDR2 SAAADI. This CDR3 has 18 residues. V shed 0 bases, J shed 2 bases, and the junction held 10 bases outside the gene matches. CDR3 loop: CASSESGSLAGPTDTQYF. In DNA, the CDR3 is TGCGCCAGCAGTGAGTCCGGGTCCCTAGCGGGCCCCACAGATACGCAGTATTTT.

In its sample, this clone was seen a few times. The chain joins TRBV7-9 to TRBJ1-1; 8 bases line up with TRBD1. V trimming: 8 bases; J trimming: 5 bases; junction bases outside the gene matches: 4. The germline V gene encodes CDR1 SEHNR and CDR2 FQNEAQ (reference sequence). The CDR3 has 12 amino acids. The CDR3 spells CASQGARTEAFF. The CDR3 coding sequence is TGTGCCAGCCAGGGGGCGCGGACTGAAGCTTTCTTT.

This chain joins TRBV27 and TRBJ2-7; possibly TRBD1 for D (6 bases). The V gene's germline CDR1 is MNHEY and CDR2 SMNVEV (reference sequence). V was cut by 3 bases and J by 2 bases, with 14 bases left in between. The CDR3 runs 15 residues. The chain's CDR3 is CASSFRGRGTYEQYF. The DNA for the CDR3 is TGTGCCAGCAGTTTCAGGGGACGCGGAACCTACGAGCAGTACTTC.

This clone was seen only once. The chain carries TRBV11-2 and TRBJ2-7; 8 nucleotides agree with TRBD1. This CDR3 spans 13 amino acids. Germline V gene lookup returns CDR1 SGHAT and CDR2 FQNNGV. After removal of 3 bases from V and 6 bases from J, the junction contained 4 bases not matched to a gene. The DNA for the CDR3 is TGTGCCAGCAGCTTCAGGGGGCTGGGCGAGCAGTACTTC. Amino acid sequence: CASSFRGLGEQYF. The whole variable domain, filled in from reference TRBV11-2 and TRBJ2-7, reads EAGVAQSPRYKIIEKRQSVAFWCNPISGHATLYWYQQILGQGPKLLIQFQNNGVVDDSQLPKDRFSAERLKGVDSTLKIQPAKLEDSAVYLCASSFRGLGEQYFGPGTRLTVT.

The chain couples TRBV28 to TRBJ2-1; no firm D call. The germline gives CDR1 MDHEN, CDR2 SYDVKM. The CDR3 runs 16 residues. V dropped 4 bases and J dropped 6 bases, with 19 bases sitting between them. CDR3 sequence reads: CASSYQSDVTGNEQFF. The CDR3 DNA is TGTGCCAGCAGTTACCAATCGGATGTTACGGGCAATGAGCAGTTCTTC.

The rearrangement joins TRBV12-5 to TRBJ2-3, with 7 bases lining up with TRBD1. CDR1 LGHNT and CDR2 FRNRAP come from the germline V gene. This CDR3 has 13 residues. The V segment lost 5 bases and the J segment 1 base; nucleotides outside the gene matches: 0. CDR3 coding DNA: TGTGCTAGTGGTCAGGGGGGCACAGATACGCAGTATTTT. Its translation is CASGQGGTDTQYF.

This chain's CDR3 is CASSYSGGEAFF. CDR3 DNA sequence: TGTGCCAGCAGTTACTCCGGCGGTGAAGCTTTCTTT. The rearrangement uses TRBV6-5 and TRBJ1-1; unclear D gene. This CDR3 comprises 12 residues. CDR1 and CDR2 from the germline V gene are MNHEY and SVGAGI. V was cut by 0 bases and J by 7 bases, with 6 bases left in between.

This clone was recorded a few times. The chain combines TRBV5-1 with TRBJ1-1, with D perhaps matching TRBD1 (5 bases). V lost 9 bases and J lost 1, with 13 bases in between. Per the germline V gene, CDR1 is SGHRS and CDR2 is YFSETQ. This CDR3 has 13 residues. The CDR3 sequence is CATSVQGNTEAFF. For the CDR3, the DNA is TGCGCCACCTCTGTGCAGGGGAACACTGAAGCTTTCTTT.

J is TRBJ2-1 and V is TRBV6-5; D may be TRBD2 (5 bases). This CDR3 comprises 11 residues. The germline gives CDR1 MNHEY, CDR2 SVGAGI. V lost 2 bases and J lost 10, with 6 bases in between. The chain's CDR3 is CASSYGGEQFF. The DNA for the CDR3 is TGTGCCAGCAGTTACGGCGGGGAGCAGTTCTTC.

This clone was found once. The chain recombines TRBV29-1 with TRBJ2-7, with D perhaps TRBD1 (5 bases). V lost 6 bases, J lost 4 bases, and 10 bases lay in between. CDR3 size: 11 residues. The germline gives CDR1 SQVTM, CDR2 ANQGSEA. The CDR3 DNA sequence: TGCAGCGTGGGCGACAGTTACGAGCAGTACTTC. This translates into CSVGDSYEQYF.